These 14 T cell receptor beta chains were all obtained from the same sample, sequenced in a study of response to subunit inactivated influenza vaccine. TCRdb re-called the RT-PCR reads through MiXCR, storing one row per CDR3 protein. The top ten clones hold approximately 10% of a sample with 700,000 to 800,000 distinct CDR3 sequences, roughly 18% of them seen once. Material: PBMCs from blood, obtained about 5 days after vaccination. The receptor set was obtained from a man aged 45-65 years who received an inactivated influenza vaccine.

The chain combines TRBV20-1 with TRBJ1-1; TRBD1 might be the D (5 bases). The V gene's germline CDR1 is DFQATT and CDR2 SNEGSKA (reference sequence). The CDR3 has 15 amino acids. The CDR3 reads CRGWGVKGGNTEAFF. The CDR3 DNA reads TGCAGGGGTTGGGGGGTAAAGGGTGGAAACACTGAAGCTTTCTTT.

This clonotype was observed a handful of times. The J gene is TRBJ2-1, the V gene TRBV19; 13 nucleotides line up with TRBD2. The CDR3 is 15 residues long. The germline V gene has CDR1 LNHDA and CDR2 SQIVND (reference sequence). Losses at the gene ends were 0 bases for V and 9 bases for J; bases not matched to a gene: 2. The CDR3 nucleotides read TGTGCCAGTAGTATAGATGGACTAGCGGGAGTTGAGCAGTTCTTC. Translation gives CASSIDGLAGVEQFF.

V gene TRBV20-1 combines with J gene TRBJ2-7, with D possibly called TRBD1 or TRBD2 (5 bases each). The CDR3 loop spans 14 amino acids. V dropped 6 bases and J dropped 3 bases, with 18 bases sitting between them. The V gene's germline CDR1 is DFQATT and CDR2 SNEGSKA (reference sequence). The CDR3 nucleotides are TGCAGTGCACAGAGCCCGGGACGCCTCTACGAGCAGTACTTC. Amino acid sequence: CSAQSPGRLYEQYF.

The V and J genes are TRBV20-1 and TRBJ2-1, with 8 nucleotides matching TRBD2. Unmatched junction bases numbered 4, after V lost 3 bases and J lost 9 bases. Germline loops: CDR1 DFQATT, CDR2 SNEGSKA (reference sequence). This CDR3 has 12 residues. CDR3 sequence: CSASGLAGEQFF. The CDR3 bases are TGCAGTGCTAGCGGACTAGCCGGTGAGCAGTTCTTC.

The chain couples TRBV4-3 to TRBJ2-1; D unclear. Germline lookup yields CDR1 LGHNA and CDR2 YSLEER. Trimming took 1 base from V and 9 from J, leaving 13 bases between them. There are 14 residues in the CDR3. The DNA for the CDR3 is TGCGCCAGCAGCCAAGGAGGCGCTATTAGTGAGCAGTTCTTC. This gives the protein CASSQGGAISEQFF.

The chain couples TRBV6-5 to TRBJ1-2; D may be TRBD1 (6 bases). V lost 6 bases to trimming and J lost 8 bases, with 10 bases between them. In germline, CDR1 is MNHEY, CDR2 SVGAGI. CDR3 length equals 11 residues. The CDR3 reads CASRQGTGYTF. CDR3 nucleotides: TGTGCCAGCAGGCAGGGGACCGGCTACACCTTC.

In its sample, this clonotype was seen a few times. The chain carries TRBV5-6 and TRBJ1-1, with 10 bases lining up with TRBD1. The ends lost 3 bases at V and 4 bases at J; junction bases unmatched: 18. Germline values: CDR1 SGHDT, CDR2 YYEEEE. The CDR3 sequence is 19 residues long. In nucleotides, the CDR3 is TGTGCCAGCAGCTCTATAACCTCCGGGACAGGGGTCGTTAGCACTGAAGCTTTCTTT. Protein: CASSSITSGTGVVSTEAFF.

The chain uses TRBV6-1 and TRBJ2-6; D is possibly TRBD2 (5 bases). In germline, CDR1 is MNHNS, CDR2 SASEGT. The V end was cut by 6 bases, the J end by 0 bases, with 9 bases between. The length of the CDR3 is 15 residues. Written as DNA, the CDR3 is TGTGCCAGCAGGTCTAGCTCCTCTGGGGCCAACGTCCTGACTTTC. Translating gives CASRSSSSGANVLTF.

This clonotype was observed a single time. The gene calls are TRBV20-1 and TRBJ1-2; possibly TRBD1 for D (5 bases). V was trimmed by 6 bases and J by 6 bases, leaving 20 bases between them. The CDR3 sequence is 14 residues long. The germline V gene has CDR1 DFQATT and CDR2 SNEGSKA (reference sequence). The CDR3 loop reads CSAAGQGPPNGYTF. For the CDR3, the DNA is TGCAGTGCCGCAGGGCAGGGCCCTCCAAATGGCTACACCTTC.

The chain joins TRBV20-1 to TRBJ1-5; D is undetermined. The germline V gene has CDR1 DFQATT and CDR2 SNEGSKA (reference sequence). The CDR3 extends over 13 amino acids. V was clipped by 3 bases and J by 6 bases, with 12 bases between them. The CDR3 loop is CSASQAGGQPQHF. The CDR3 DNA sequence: TGCAGTGCTAGCCAGGCAGGTGGTCAGCCCCAGCATTTT.

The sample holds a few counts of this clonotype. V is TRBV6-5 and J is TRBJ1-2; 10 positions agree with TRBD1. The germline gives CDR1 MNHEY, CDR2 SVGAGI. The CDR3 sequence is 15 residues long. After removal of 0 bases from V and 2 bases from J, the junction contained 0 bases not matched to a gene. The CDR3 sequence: CASSYSGQGNYGYTF. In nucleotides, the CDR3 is TGTGCCAGCAGTTACTCGGGACAGGGGAACTATGGCTACACCTTC.

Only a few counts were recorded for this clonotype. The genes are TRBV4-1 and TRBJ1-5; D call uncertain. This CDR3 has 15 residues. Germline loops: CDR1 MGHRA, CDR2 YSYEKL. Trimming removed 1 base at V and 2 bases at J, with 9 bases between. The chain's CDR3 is CASSQAGAGNQPQHF. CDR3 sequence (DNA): TGCGCCAGCAGCCAAGCCGGAGCCGGCAATCAGCCCCAGCATTTT.

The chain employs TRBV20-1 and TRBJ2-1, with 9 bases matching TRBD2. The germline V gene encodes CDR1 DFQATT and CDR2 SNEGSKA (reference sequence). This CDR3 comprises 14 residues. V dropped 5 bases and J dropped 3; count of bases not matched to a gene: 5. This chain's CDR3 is CSARSGSVYNEQFF. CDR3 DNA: TGCAGTGCTCGTAGCGGGAGTGTCTACAATGAGCAGTTCTTC.

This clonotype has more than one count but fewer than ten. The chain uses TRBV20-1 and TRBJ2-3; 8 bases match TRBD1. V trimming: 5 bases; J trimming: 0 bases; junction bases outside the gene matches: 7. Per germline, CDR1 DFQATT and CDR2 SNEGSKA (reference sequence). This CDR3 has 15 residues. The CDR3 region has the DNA TGCAGTGCTCGCCTAGACAGGGGTAGCACAGATACGCAGTATTTT. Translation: CSARLDRGSTDTQYF.